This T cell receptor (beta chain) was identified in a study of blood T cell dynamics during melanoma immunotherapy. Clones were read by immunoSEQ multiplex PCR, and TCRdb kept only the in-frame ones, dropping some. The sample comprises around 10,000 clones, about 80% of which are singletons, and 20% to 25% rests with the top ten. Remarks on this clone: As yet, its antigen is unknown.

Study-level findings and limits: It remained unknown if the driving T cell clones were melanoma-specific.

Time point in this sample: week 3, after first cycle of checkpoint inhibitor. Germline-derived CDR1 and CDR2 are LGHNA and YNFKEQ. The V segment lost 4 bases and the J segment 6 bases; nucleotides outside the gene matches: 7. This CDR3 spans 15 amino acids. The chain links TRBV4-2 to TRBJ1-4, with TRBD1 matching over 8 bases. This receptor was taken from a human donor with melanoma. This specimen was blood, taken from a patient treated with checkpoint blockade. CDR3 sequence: CASSRSGTGDEKLFF. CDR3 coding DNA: TGTGCCAGCAGCCGTAGCGGGACAGGAGATGAAAAACTGTTTTTT.